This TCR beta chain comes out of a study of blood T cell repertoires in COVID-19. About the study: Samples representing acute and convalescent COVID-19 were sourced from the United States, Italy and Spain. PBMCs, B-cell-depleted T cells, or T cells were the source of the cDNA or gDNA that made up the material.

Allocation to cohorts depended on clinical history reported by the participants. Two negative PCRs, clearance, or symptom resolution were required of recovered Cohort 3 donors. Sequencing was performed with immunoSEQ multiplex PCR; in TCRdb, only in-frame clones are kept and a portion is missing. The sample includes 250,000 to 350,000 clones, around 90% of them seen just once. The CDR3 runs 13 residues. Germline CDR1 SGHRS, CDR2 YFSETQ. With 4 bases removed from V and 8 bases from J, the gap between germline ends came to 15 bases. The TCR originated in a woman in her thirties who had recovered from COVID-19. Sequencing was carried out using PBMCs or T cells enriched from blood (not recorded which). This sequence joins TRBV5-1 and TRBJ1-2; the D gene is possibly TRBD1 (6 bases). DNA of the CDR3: TGCGCCAGCAGCGCCGGGACAAGGGACGGCTACACCTTC. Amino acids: CASSAGTRDGYTF.